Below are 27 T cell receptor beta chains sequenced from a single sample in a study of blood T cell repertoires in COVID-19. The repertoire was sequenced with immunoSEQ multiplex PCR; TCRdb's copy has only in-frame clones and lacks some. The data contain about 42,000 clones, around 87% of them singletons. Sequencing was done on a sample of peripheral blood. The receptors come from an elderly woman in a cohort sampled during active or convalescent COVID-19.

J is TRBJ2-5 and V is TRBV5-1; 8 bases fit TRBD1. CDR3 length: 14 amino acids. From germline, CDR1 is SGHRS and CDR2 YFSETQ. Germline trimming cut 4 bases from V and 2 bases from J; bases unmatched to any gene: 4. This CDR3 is CASSPQGAQETQYF. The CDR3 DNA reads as TGCGCCAGCAGCCCCCAGGGGGCTCAAGAGACCCAGTACTTC.

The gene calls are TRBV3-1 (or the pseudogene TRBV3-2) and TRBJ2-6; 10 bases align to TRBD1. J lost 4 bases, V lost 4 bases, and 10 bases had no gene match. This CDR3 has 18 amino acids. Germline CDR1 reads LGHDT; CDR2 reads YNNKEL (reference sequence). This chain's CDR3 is CASSPSDRGLGGANVLTF. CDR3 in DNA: TGTGCCAGCAGCCCCTCTGACAGGGGGCTTGGAGGGGCCAACGTCCTGACTTTC.

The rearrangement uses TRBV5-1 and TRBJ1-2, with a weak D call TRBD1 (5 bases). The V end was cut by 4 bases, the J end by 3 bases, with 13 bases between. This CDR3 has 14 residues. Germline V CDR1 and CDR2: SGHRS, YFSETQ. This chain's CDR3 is CASSGTGGDYGYTF. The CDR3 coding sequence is TGCGCCAGCAGCGGAACCGGGGGTGACTATGGCTACACCTTC.

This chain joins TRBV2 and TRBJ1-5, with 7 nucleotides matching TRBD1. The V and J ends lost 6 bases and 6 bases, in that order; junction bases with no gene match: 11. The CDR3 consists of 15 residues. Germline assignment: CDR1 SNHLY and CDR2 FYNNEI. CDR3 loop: CASRQGQNAAQPQHF. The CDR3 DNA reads TGTGCCAGCAGGCAGGGACAGAATGCGGCTCAGCCCCAGCATTTT.

The DNA for the CDR3 is TGTGCCAGCTCACCAAACAGGGGGAACACTGAAGCTTTCTTT. Translating it yields CASSPNRGNTEAFF. The gene calls are TRBV18 and TRBJ1-1; 7 nucleotides align to TRBD1. The CDR3 length is 14 residues. Unmatched junction bases numbered 1, after V lost 2 bases and J lost 1 base. The germline V gene encodes CDR1 KGHSH and CDR2 LQKENI.

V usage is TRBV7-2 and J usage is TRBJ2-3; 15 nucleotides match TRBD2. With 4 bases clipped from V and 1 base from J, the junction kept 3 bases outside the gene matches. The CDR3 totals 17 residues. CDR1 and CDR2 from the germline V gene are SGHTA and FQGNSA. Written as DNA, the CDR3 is TGTGCCAGCAGCTCCTGGACTAGCGGGGGGGGCACAGATACGCAGTATTTT. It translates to CASSSWTSGGGTDTQYF.

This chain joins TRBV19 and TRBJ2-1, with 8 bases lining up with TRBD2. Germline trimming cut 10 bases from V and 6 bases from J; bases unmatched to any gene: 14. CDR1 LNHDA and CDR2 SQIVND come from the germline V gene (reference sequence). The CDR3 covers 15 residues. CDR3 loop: CAISRGGSRGNEQFF. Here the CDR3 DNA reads TGTGCCATCTCCCGGGGGGGGTCCCGGGGCAATGAGCAGTTCTTC.

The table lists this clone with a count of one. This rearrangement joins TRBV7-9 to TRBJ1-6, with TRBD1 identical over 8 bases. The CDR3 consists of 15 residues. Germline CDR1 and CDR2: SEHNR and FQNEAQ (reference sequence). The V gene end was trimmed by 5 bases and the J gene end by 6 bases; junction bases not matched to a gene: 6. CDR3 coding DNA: TGTGCCAGCAGCCCCCTGGGACAGGCTAATTCACCCCTCCACTTT. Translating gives CASSPLGQANSPLHF.

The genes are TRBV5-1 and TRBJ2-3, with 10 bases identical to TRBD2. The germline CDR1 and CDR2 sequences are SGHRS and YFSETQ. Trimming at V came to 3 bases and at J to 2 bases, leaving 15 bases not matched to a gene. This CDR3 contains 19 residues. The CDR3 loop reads CASSYYANSGRIFTDTQYF. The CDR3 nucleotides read TGCGCCAGCAGCTACTACGCTAATAGCGGGAGGATCTTCACAGATACGCAGTATTTT.

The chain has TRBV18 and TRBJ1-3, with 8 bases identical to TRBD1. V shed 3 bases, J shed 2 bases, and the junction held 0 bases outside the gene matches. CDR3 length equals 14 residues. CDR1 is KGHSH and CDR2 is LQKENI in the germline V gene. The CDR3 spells CASSPDRAGNTIYF. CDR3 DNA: TGTGCCAGCTCACCGGACAGGGCTGGAAACACCATATATTTT.

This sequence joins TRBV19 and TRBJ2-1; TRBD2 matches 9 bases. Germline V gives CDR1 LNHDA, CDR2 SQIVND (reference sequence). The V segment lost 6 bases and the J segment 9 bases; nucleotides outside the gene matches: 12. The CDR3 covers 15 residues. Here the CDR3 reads CASSSTSGSRGEQFF. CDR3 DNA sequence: TGTGCCAGTAGCTCGACTAGCGGTTCAAGGGGTGAGCAGTTCTTC.

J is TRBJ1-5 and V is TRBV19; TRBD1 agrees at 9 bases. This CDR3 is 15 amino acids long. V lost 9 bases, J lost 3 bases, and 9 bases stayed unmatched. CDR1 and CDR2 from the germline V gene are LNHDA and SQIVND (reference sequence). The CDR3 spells CASDRGSGVNQPQHF. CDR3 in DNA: TGTGCCAGCGACAGGGGGTCGGGAGTCAATCAGCCCCAGCATTTT.

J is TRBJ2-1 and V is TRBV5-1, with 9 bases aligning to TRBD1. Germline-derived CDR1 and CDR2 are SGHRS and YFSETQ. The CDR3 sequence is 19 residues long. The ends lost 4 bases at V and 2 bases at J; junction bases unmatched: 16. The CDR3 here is CASSQDRSRTGATYNEQFF. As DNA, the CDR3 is TGCGCCAGCAGCCAGGATCGATCACGGACAGGGGCGACCTACAATGAGCAGTTCTTC.

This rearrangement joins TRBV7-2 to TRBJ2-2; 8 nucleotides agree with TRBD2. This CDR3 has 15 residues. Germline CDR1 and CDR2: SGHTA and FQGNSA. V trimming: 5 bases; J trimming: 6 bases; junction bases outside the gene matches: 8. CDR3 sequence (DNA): TGTGCCAGCAGCATCGGACTAGCCGGCGCCGGGGAGCTGTTTTTT. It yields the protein CASSIGLAGAGELFF.

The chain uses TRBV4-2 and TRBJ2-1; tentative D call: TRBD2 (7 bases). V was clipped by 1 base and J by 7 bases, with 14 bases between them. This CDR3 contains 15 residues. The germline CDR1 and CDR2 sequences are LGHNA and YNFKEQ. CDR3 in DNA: TGTGCCAGCAGCCAAGGACCGGGGGGCCGAAATGAGCAGTTCTTC. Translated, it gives CASSQGPGGRNEQFF.

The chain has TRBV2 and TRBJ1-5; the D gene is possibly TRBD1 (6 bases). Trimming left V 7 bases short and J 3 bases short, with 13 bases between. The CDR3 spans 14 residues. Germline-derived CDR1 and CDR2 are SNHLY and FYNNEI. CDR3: CASKISGDNQPQHF. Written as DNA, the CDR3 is TGTGCCAGCAAGATATCAGGGGACAATCAGCCCCAGCATTTT.

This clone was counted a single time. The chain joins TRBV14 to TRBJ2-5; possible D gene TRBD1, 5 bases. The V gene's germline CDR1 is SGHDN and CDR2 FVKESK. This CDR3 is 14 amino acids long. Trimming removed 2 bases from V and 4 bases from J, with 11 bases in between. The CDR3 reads CASSQRSQGETQYF. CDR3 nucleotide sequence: TGTGCCAGCAGCCAACGCTCGCAGGGAGAGACCCAGTACTTC.

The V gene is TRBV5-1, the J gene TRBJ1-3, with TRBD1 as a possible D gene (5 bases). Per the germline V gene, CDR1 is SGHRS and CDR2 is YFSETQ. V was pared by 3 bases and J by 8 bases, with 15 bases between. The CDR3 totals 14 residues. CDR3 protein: CASSYRSLEDTIYF. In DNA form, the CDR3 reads TGCGCCAGCAGCTACAGGTCGCTTGAGGACACCATATATTTT.

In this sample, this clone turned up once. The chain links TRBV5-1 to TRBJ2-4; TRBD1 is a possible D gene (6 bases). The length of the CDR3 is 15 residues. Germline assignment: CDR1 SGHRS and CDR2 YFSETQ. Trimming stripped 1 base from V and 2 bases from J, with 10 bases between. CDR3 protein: CASSLSWGPKNIQYF. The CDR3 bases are TGCGCCAGCAGCTTGTCTTGGGGGCCCAAAAACATTCAGTACTTC.

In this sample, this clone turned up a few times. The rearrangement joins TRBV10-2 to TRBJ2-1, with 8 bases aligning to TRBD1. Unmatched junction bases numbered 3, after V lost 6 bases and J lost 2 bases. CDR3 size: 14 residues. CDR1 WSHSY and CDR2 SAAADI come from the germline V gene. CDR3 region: CASREQGAYNEQFF. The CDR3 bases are TGCGCCAGCAGGGAACAGGGGGCCTACAATGAGCAGTTCTTC.

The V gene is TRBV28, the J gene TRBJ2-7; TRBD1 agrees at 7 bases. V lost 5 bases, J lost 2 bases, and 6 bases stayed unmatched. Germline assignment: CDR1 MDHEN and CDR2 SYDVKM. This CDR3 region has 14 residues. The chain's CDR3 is CASSQPGQTYEQYF. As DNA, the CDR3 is TGTGCCAGCAGTCAGCCGGGACAGACCTACGAGCAGTACTTC.

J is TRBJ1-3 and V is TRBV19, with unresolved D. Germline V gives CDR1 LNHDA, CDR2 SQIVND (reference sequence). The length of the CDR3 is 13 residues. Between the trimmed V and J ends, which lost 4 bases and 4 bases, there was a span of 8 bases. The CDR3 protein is CASSTNRGNTIYF. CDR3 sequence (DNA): TGTGCCAGTAGTACCAACAGAGGAAACACCATATATTTT.

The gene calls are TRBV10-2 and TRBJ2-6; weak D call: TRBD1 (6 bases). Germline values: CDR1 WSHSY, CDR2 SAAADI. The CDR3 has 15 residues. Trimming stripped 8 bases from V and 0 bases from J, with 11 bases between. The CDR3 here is CASRQGRSGANVLTF. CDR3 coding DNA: TGCGCCAGCCGTCAGGGGCGCTCTGGGGCCAACGTCCTGACTTTC.

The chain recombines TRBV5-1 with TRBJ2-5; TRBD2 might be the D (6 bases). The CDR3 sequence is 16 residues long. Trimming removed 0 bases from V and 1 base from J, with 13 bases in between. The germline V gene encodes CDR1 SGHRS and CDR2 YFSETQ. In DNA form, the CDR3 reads TGCGCCAGCAGCTTGGCCCCCGGCGGGATCCAAGAGACCCAGTACTTC. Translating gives CASSLAPGGIQETQYF.

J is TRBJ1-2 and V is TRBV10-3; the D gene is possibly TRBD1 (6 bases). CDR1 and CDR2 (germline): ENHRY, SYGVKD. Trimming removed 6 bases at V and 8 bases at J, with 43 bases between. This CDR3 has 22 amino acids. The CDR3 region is CAISNRVQPLPPFRPHRGGYTF. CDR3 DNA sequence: TGTGCCATCAGCAACAGGGTTCAGCCCTTGCCCCCTTTCAGGCCCCATCGTGGGGGCTACACCTTC.

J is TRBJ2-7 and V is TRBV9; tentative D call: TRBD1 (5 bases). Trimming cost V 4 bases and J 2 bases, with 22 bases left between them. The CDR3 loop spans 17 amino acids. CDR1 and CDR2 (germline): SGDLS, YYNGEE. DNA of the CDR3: TGTGCCAGCAGCCCCGCTTCCCAGGGTGCCGAACCCTACGAGCAGTACTTC. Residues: CASSPASQGAEPYEQYF.

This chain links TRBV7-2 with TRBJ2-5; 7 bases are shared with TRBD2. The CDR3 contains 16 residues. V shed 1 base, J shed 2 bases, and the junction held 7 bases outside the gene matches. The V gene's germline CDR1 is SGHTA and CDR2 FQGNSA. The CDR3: CASSLGRASGQETQYF. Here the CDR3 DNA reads TGTGCCAGCAGCTTAGGTCGGGCTAGCGGACAAGAGACCCAGTACTTC.